Following are 3 T cell receptor beta chains from one sample sequenced in a study of shared T cell receptors in the human thymus. Libraries were prepared by immunoSEQ multiplex PCR; TCRdb keeps only in-frame clonotypes and omits some of them. The data hold about 710,000 clones, with roughly 86% observed a single time. These records were also assigned to another study, of human thymus T cells.

Sequenced sample: thymocytes. The source is a boy in the first two years of life with a congenital heart defect.

The chain employs TRBV30 and TRBJ1-1, with D perhaps TRBD1 (6 bases). The CDR3 length is 14 residues. V was clipped by 1 base and J by 5 bases, with 14 bases between them. Germline-derived CDR1 and CDR2 are GTSNPN and SVGIG (reference sequence). CDR3 nucleotides: TGTGCCTGGAGTGGCACCCCCAGGGGAACTGAAGCTTTCTTT. Translating it yields CAWSGTPRGTEAFF. The full variable domain, rest sourced from reference TRBV30 and TRBJ1-1, is SQTIHQWPATLVQPVGSPLSLECTVEGTSNPNLYWYRQAAGRGLQLLFYSVGIGQISSEVPQNLSASRPQDRQFILSSKKLLLSDSGFYLCAWSGTPRGTEAFFGQGTRLTVV.

The chain combines TRBV18 with TRBJ1-2, with D maybe TRBD1 (6 bases). V was trimmed by 0 bases and J by 4 bases, leaving 12 bases between them. The CDR3 consists of 15 residues. In germline, CDR1 is KGHSH, CDR2 LQKENI. The CDR3 DNA reads TGTGCCAGCTCACCACCGGGGGCAGTCTCCTATGGCTACACCTTC. Its protein product is CASSPPGAVSYGYTF.

The chain employs TRBV15 and TRBJ1-1; weak D call: TRBD1 (5 bases). Per germline, CDR1 LNHNV and CDR2 YYDKDF (reference sequence). V dropped 1 base and J dropped 2 bases, with 14 bases sitting between them. CDR3 length: 16 residues. The DNA for the CDR3 is TGTGCCACCAGCAGAGGTCGCACAGGAGACAACACTGAAGCTTTCTTT. This sequence encodes CATSRGRTGDNTEAFF.